What follows are 6 T cell receptor beta chains derived from one specimen sequenced in a study of cytomegalovirus exposure and HLA in healthy donors. This PCR relied on a set of 60 Vbeta primers and 13 Jbeta primers. Sequencing used immunoSEQ multiplex PCR; TCRdb keeps in-frame clones, though not all of them. This table has some 57,000 clones, about 70% appearing once. Material for sequencing was PBMCs. These receptor sequences come from a woman aged 55-75 years in good health and CMV-seropositive.

The chain joins TRBV7-9 to TRBJ2-7; the match to TRBD1 covers 10 bases. Germline values: CDR1 SEHNR, CDR2 FQNEAQ (reference sequence). The trim removed 9 bases at V and 4 bases at J, leaving 9 bases unmatched. The CDR3 sequence is 14 residues long. Here the CDR3 reads CASKLDRGQYEQYF. In DNA, the CDR3 is TGTGCCAGTAAACTAGACAGGGGGCAATACGAGCAGTACTTC.

V usage is TRBV2 and J usage is TRBJ2-1; D may be TRBD2 (6 bases). Trimming removed 2 bases at V and 10 bases at J, with 9 bases between. The CDR3 runs to 12 residues. CDR1 and CDR2 from the germline V gene are SNHLY and FYNNEI. CDR3 sequence: CASSERAGEQFF. Here the CDR3 DNA reads TGTGCCAGCAGTGAAAGGGCGGGGGAGCAGTTCTTC.

The J gene is TRBJ2-1, the V gene TRBV6-4; 9 bases are shared with TRBD2. Losses at the gene ends were 7 bases for V and 6 bases for J; bases not matched to a gene: 4. Germline loops: CDR1 MRHNA, CDR2 SNTAGT. This CDR3 comprises 13 residues. CDR3 bases: TGTGCCAGCAAAGCGGGGGGCCTCAATGAGCAGTTCTTC. This sequence encodes CASKAGGLNEQFF.

This clone is judged medium-sized. The chain uses TRBV2 and TRBJ1-2; D call uncertain. V gave up 9 bases and J gave up 12 bases, with 11 bases separating them. The CDR3 is 9 amino acids. The V gene's germline CDR1 is SNHLY and CDR2 FYNNEI. The CDR3 DNA reads as TGTGCCAGTGAGGGAGGAAACACCTTC. Translating it yields CASEGGNTF.

V gene TRBV4-2 combines with J gene TRBJ2-7; 8 bases agree with TRBD1. The V segment lost 4 bases and the J segment 7 bases; nucleotides outside the gene matches: 12. The CDR3 has 15 amino acids. The V gene's germline CDR1 is LGHNA and CDR2 YNFKEQ. CDR3 region: CASSRETGVSLEQYF. CDR3 DNA sequence: TGTGCCAGCAGCCGAGAGACAGGGGTGTCTTTAGAGCAGTACTTC.

Remarks on this clone: This same CDR3 is encoded by further DNA sequences in the sample. J is TRBJ1-1 and V is TRBV19; no firm D call. Germline values: CDR1 LNHDA, CDR2 SQIVND (reference sequence). This CDR3 has 14 residues. V was clipped by 3 bases and J by 1 base, with 9 bases between them. CDR3: CASSIHQKNTEAFF. CDR3 bases: TGTGCCAGTAGTATCCACCAGAAGAACACTGAAGCTTTCTTT.